A single sample gave rise to the 9 T cell receptor beta chains below, sequenced in a study of blood T cell repertoires in COVID-19. Assay used: immunoSEQ multiplex PCR; TCRdb lists only in-frame clones, some missing. This table has about 240,000 clones, over 80% appearing once. Sequencing was done on a sample of peripheral blood. Receptors were obtained from a man aged 25-45 years who had recovered from COVID-19.

The rearrangement links TRBV3-1 (or the pseudogene TRBV3-2) to TRBJ2-1, with a tentative D call TRBD1 (5 bases). Trimming shortened V by 0 bases and J by 5 bases, and 8 bases separated the two germline ends. Germline V gene data show CDR1 as LGHDT and CDR2 as YNNKEL (reference sequence). The CDR3 runs 14 residues. The CDR3 protein is CASSQDDRDNEQFF. The CDR3, as DNA: TGTGCCAGCAGCCAAGATGACAGAGACAATGAGCAGTTCTTC.

V is TRBV24-1 and J is TRBJ2-1; no clear D gene. Trimming pared 0 bases from V and 7 bases from J, leaving 12 bases between. CDR1 is KGHDR, CDR2 SFDVKD, per germline. There are 15 residues in the CDR3. Here the CDR3 reads CATSDLRQTRNEQFF. The CDR3 coding sequence is TGTGCCACCAGTGATTTGCGGCAGACACGAAATGAGCAGTTCTTC.

This clone was found once. V is TRBV2 and J is TRBJ2-3, with 11 bases identical to TRBD1. Germline V gene sequence: CDR1 SNHLY, CDR2 FYNNEI. The CDR3 consists of 15 residues. V trimming: 4 bases; J trimming: 3 bases; junction bases outside the gene matches: 3. The CDR3 loop is CASSGTGGETDTQYF. CDR3 nucleotide sequence: TGTGCCAGCAGTGGGACAGGGGGCGAAACAGATACGCAGTATTTT.

This clone was seen a few times. The V gene is TRBV6-1, the J gene TRBJ2-3; the match to TRBD2 covers 14 bases. The length of the CDR3 is 19 residues. In germline, CDR1 is MNHNS, CDR2 SASEGT. With 4 bases clipped from V and 1 base from J, the junction kept 10 bases outside the gene matches. The CDR3 loop reads CASSVGTSGGFRRTDTQYF. DNA for the CDR3: TGTGCCAGCAGTGTCGGGACTAGCGGGGGATTCCGCCGCACAGATACGCAGTATTTT.

This chain links TRBV5-1 with TRBJ2-5, with TRBD1 identical over 7 bases. The CDR3 extends over 15 amino acids. V lost 4 bases and J lost 0; bases outside the gene matches: 6. The germline gives CDR1 SGHRS, CDR2 YFSETQ. The CDR3: CASSEQGHYQETQYF. In DNA form, the CDR3 reads TGCGCCAGCAGCGAACAGGGGCACTACCAAGAGACCCAGTACTTC.

The chain uses TRBV19 and TRBJ1-2; D may be TRBD1 (5 bases). Germline CDR1 LNHDA, CDR2 SQIVND (reference sequence). Trimming cost V 0 bases and J 4 bases, with 12 bases left between them. The CDR3 is made up of 15 amino acids. Here the CDR3 DNA reads TGTGCCAGTAGTATAGATACAGTGGGGCTCTATGGCTACACCTTC. Amino acids: CASSIDTVGLYGYTF.

The chain employs TRBV7-9 and TRBJ1-2, with TRBD1 identical over 10 bases. This CDR3 is built from 14 residues. Trimming removed 4 bases from V and 8 bases from J; junction bases left unmatched: 7. Germline CDR1 SEHNR, CDR2 FQNEAQ (reference sequence). CDR3 amino acids: CASSWGQGLVGYTF. CDR3 in DNA: TGTGCCAGCAGCTGGGGACAGGGGCTAGTCGGCTACACCTTC.

The rearrangement links TRBV7-9 to TRBJ2-3, with TRBD2 matching over 7 bases. CDR1 is SEHNR, CDR2 FQNEAQ, per germline (reference sequence). The CDR3 is 14 residues long. V was pared by 5 bases and J by 6 bases, with 8 bases of the junction left unmatched. The DNA for the CDR3 is TGTGCCAGCAGCCCGAGGGGAGGGGAGGATACGCAGTATTTT. Residues: CASSPRGGEDTQYF.

This clone was found a few times. This chain connects TRBV6-5 to TRBJ2-2, with D possibly being TRBD1 (6 bases). V lost 7 bases and J lost 7, with 16 bases in between. The CDR3 covers 14 residues. Germline V gene lookup returns CDR1 MNHEY and CDR2 SVGAGI. This CDR3 is CASTQRARGGELFF. The CDR3 nucleotides read TGTGCCAGCACCCAAAGGGCCAGGGGCGGGGAGCTGTTTTTT.